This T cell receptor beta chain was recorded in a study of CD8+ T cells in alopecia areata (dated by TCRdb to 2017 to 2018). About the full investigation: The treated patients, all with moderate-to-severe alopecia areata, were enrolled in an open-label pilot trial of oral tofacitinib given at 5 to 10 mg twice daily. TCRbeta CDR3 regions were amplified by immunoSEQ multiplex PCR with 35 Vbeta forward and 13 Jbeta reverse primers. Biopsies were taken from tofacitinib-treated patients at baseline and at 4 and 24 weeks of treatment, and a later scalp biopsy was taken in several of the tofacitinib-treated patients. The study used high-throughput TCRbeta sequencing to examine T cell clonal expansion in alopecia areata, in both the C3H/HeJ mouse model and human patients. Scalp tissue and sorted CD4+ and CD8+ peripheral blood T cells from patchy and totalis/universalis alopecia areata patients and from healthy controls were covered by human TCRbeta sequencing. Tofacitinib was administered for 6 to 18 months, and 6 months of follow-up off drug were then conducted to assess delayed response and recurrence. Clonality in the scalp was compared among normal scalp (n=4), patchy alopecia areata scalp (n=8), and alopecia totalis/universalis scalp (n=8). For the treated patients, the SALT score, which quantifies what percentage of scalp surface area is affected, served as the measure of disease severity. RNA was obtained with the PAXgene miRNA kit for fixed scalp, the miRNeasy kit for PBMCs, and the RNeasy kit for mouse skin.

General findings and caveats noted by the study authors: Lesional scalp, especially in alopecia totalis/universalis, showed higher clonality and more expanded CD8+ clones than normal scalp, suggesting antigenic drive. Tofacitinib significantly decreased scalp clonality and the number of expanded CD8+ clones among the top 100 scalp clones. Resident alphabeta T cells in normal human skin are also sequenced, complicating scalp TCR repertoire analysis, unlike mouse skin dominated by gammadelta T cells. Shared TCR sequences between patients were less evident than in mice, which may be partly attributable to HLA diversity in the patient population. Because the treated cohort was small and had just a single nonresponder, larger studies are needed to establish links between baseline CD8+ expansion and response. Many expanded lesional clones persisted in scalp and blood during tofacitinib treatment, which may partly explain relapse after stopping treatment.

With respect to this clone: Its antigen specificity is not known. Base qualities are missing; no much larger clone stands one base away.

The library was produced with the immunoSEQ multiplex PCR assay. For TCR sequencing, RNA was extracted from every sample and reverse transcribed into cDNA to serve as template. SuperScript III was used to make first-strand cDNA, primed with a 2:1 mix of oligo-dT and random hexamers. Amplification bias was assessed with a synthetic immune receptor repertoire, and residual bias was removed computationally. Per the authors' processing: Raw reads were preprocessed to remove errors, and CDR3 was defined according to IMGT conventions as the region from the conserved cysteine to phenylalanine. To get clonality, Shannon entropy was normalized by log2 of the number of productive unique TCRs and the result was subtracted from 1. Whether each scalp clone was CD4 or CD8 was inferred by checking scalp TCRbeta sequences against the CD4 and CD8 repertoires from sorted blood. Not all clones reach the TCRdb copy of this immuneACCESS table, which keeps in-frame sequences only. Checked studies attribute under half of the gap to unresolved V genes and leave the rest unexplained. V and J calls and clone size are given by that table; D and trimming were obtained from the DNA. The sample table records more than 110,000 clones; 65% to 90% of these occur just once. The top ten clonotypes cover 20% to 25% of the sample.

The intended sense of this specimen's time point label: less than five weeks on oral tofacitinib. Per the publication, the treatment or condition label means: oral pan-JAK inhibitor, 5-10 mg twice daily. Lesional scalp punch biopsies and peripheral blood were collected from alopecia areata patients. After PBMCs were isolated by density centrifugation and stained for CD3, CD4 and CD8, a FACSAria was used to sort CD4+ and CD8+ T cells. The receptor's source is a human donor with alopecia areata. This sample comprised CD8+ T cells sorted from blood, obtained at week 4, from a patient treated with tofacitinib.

The bases are TGTGCCAGCAGCCCCGGACGGGGGGATCAAGAGACCCAGTACTTC. Its amino acids are CASSPGRGDQETQYF. The chain links TRBV5-6 with TRBJ2-5, with 7 central nucleotides matching TRBD2. V ends up 4 bases short and J 2 bases short, with an unmatched junction base count of 8. CDR1 SGHDT and CDR2 YYEEEE were looked up in the germline V gene. The CDR3 numbers 15 residues from cysteine through phenylalanine. The DNA shown is the 45-base CDR3, in frame from base 1.